The 14 T cell receptor beta chains given below trace back to one sample, sequenced in a study of shared clonotypes between healthy human individuals. Positive CCR7 selection of CD45RO-negative cells yielded the naive CD8 cells, and terminally differentiated effector memory CD45RA+ cells were excluded. Here immunoSEQ multiplex PCR was the method, and the copy in TCRdb shows in-frame clones only, minus some. The sample records about 1,800,000 clones, over 85% being singletons. Material: naive CD8+ T cells sorted from blood. The receptors stem from a man younger than 30 in good health.

The J gene is TRBJ1-2, the V gene TRBV14, with D unclear. Trimming removed 4 bases from V and 5 bases from J, with 11 bases in between. The CDR3 runs to 13 residues. Germline V gene lookup returns CDR1 SGHDN and CDR2 FVKESK. The CDR3 here is CASSPSRGYGYTF. Written as DNA, the CDR3 is TGTGCCAGCAGCCCATCACGGGGTTATGGCTACACCTTC.

The gene calls are TRBV10-3 and TRBJ2-7; TRBD2 is a possible D gene (5 bases). The germline CDR1 and CDR2 sequences are ENHRY and SYGVKD. There are 13 residues in the CDR3. The V end was cut by 6 bases, the J end by 3 bases, with 12 bases between. The CDR3 DNA reads as TGTGCCATCAGGAGGGCAGCCCACTACGAGCAGTACTTC. It codes for CAIRRAAHYEQYF.

This clone was detected only once. The sample holds other DNA sequences that translate to the same CDR3. The CDR3 DNA sequence: TGTGCCAGCAGCTACGGACAAGGCCTTTATGGCTACACCTTC. Residues: CASSYGQGLYGYTF. V gene TRBV6-5 combines with J gene TRBJ1-2; TRBD1 might be the D (5 bases). Trimming pared 6 bases from V and 5 bases from J, leaving 16 bases between. The length of the CDR3 is 14 residues. Germline-derived CDR1 and CDR2 are MNHEY and SVGAGI.

The chain has TRBV12-5 and TRBJ2-1; 8 nucleotides align to TRBD1. Trimming cost V 6 bases and J 2 bases; bases outside gene matches: 6. The CDR3 is 15 residues long. Germline V CDR1 and CDR2: LGHNT, FRNRAP. CDR3 sequence (DNA): TGTGCTAGTGGGTCGGACAGGGCTCCCTACAATGAGCAGTTCTTC. It encodes CASGSDRAPYNEQFF.

The rearrangement joins TRBV5-4 to TRBJ2-7, with unresolved D. V lost 0 bases and J lost 1, with 8 bases in between. The CDR3 covers 14 residues. Germline V CDR1 and CDR2: SGHNT, YYREEE (reference sequence). In DNA, the CDR3 is TGTGCCAGCAGCTTGGCCGACCAGTCCTACGAGCAGTACTTC. Translating it yields CASSLADQSYEQYF.

The chain combines TRBV5-4 with TRBJ2-1, with TRBD1 as a possible D gene (6 bases). Trimming cost V 3 bases and J 2 bases, with 18 bases left between them. The CDR3 consists of 17 residues. Germline assignment: CDR1 SGHNT and CDR2 YYREEE (reference sequence). The CDR3 protein is CASSSQPQGMAYNEQFF. CDR3 bases: TGTGCCAGCAGCTCACAACCTCAGGGGATGGCCTACAATGAGCAGTTCTTC. Complete variable domain (other parts from reference TRBV5-4 and TRBJ2-1): ETGVTQSPTHLIKTRGQQVTLRCSSQSGHNTVSWYQQALGQGPQFIFQYYREEENGRGNFPPRFSGLQFPNYSSELNVNALELDDSALYLCASSSQPQGMAYNEQFFGPGTRLTVL.

The rearrangement joins TRBV11-2 to TRBJ2-7; 9 bases map to TRBD2. The CDR3 covers 18 residues. The germline gives CDR1 SGHAT, CDR2 FQNNGV. V trimming: 0 bases; J trimming: 2 bases; junction bases outside the gene matches: 11. CDR3 protein: CASSLDGGLAFGAYEQYF. The CDR3 region has the DNA TGTGCCAGCAGCTTAGATGGAGGACTAGCGTTTGGGGCCTACGAGCAGTACTTC.

The chain has TRBV5-6 and TRBJ2-1; TRBD2 aligns across 9 bases. Per germline, CDR1 SGHDT and CDR2 YYEEEE. The CDR3 consists of 15 residues. With V trimmed by 2 bases and J by 4 bases, 4 bases remained unmatched. CDR3 in DNA: TGTGCCAGCAGCTTTGAAACTAGCGGGTACAATGAGCAGTTCTTC. Translation gives CASSFETSGYNEQFF.

The CDR3 loop reads CASGSPGTLSYEQYF. The CDR3 coding sequence is TGCGCCAGCGGATCCCCGGGGACGCTCTCCTACGAGCAGTACTTC. This chain links TRBV4-1 with TRBJ2-7; perhaps D is TRBD1 or TRBD2 (5 bases each). CDR3 length: 15 amino acids. V gave up 8 bases and J gave up 0 bases, with 17 bases separating them. In germline, CDR1 is MGHRA, CDR2 YSYEKL.

The table lists this clone with a count of one. The sample has other DNA sequences that encode this CDR3 too. The chain employs TRBV27 and TRBJ2-7; D is possibly TRBD1 (7 bases). CDR1 is MNHEY and CDR2 is SMNVEV in the germline V gene (reference sequence). The CDR3 is 14 residues long. V was pared by 3 bases and J by 4 bases, with 13 bases between. CDR3 region: CASSFRGTAYEQYF. Here the CDR3 DNA reads TGTGCCAGCAGTTTCCGCGGGACAGCATACGAGCAGTACTTC.

This clone appeared once. The rearrangement joins TRBV5-6 to TRBJ2-6; D is ambiguous. V was trimmed by 0 bases and J by 0 bases, leaving 4 bases between them. The length of the CDR3 is 15 residues. The germline CDR1 and CDR2 sequences are SGHDT and YYEEEE. CDR3 residues: CASSLVFSGANVLTF. CDR3 DNA sequence: TGTGCCAGCAGCTTGGTATTCTCTGGGGCCAACGTCCTGACTTTC.

This clone has a handful of counts. The V gene is TRBV4-1, the J gene TRBJ2-7; D unresolved. Germline CDR1 reads MGHRA; CDR2 reads YSYEKL. The CDR3 length is 15 residues. V lost 1 base, J lost 7 bases, and 17 bases lay in between. DNA of the CDR3: TGCGCCAGCAGCCAAGCCGACACCATAAGTGGGGAGCAGTACTTC. Translating it yields CASSQADTISGEQYF.

This sequence joins TRBV28 and TRBJ1-1, with 7 bases lining up with TRBD1. The ends lost 4 bases at V and 3 bases at J; junction bases unmatched: 11. The CDR3 has 16 residues. Germline V gene lookup returns CDR1 MDHEN and CDR2 SYDVKM. CDR3 coding DNA: TGTGCCAGCAGTTCATTTAACAGGGGAGGGGACACTGAAGCTTTCTTT. This gives the protein CASSSFNRGGDTEAFF.

This chain connects TRBV9 to TRBJ2-5; D not certain. This CDR3 spans 15 amino acids. Germline CDR1 is SGDLS and CDR2 is YYNGEE. V lost 3 bases and J 5 bases, leaving 17 bases between the germline ends. In nucleotides, the CDR3 is TGTGCCAGCAGCGAGAAAGGAATGAATGGGGAGACCCAGTACTTC. Translated, it gives CASSEKGMNGETQYF.